This paragraph reports one T cell receptor beta chain. These data originate in a study of TIL therapy for anti-PD-1-resistant metastatic lung cancer. Sample time point: pre-treatment sample, taken before nivolumab and TIL therapy. Germline trimming cut 6 bases from V and 8 bases from J; bases unmatched to any gene: 12. Germline CDR1 reads SGHVS; CDR2 reads FQNEAQ. CDR3 length: 16 amino acids. The immunoSEQ assay was v3. TCRdb's table, derived via immunoSEQ multiplex PCR, lists solely in-frame clones and lacks some. This sample has about 46,000 clones; approximately 83% occur once, and the top ten carry around 5%.

The sequence was collected from a person between 25 and 79 years old with non-small cell lung cancer. The source material was blood, sampled at baseline. The chain has TRBV7-8 and TRBJ2-1; 11 positions match TRBD2. CDR3 nucleotide sequence: TGTGCCAGCAGTTATAGCGGGGGGGCGCCAAGGGATGAGCAGTTCTTC. Translation gives CASSYSGGAPRDEQFF.